One and the same sample provided the 27 T cell receptor beta chains below, sequenced in a study of OX40 agonist ivuxolimab in advanced cancers. TCRdb keeps only in-frame clones here, not all; method: immunoSEQ multiplex PCR. Seen here are tens of thousands of clones, approximately 90% observed once, and the top ten hold roughly an eighth. The sample here was CD4+ or CD8+ T cells sorted from blood, taken in a trial of the OX40 agonist ivuxolimab. The receptors shown here come from an adult with an advanced solid tumor such as melanoma, head and neck, liver or kidney cancer.

V is TRBV27 and J is TRBJ1-6; no clear D. Deletions cut 6 bases from V and 9 bases from J, with 12 bases between. This CDR3 has 13 residues. Germline values: CDR1 MNHEY, CDR2 SMNVEV (reference sequence). This chain's CDR3 is CASSLVWGSPLHF. CDR3 nucleotides: TGTGCCAGCAGCCTAGTTTGGGGTTCACCCCTCCACTTT.

This clone was observed a single time. The chain links TRBV19 to TRBJ2-7; D perhaps matches TRBD1 (5 bases). V was shortened by 10 bases and J by 0 bases, with 13 bases between the two germline ends. Per germline, CDR1 LNHDA and CDR2 SQIVND (reference sequence). CDR3 length equals 13 residues. The CDR3 sequence: CATAEQDSYEQYF. The CDR3 DNA reads as TGTGCCACCGCTGAACAGGACTCCTACGAGCAGTACTTC.

This rearrangement joins TRBV25-1 to TRBJ1-1; the D gene is possibly TRBD1 (6 bases). Germline V gene sequence: CDR1 MGHDK, CDR2 SYGVNS. Trimming took off 1 base at V and 5 bases at J, with 8 bases between the two ends. CDR3 length: 13 amino acids. In DNA, the CDR3 is TGTGCCAGCAGTGAATTAGGGGGGACTGAAGCTTTCTTT. Residues: CASSELGGTEAFF.

This clone was seen just once. The V and J genes are TRBV11-2 and TRBJ2-1; 7 bases align to TRBD1. The junction had 4 bases not matched to a gene; V was cut back by 6 bases and J by 5 bases. Germline V CDR1 and CDR2: SGHAT, FQNNGV. The CDR3 is made up of 13 amino acids. The CDR3: CASRPGGHNEQFF. The CDR3 bases are TGTGCCAGCAGACCAGGGGGACACAATGAGCAGTTCTTC.

The J gene is TRBJ2-5, the V gene TRBV5-6; a weak D match, TRBD2 (6 bases). Trimming removed 3 bases from V and 7 bases from J, with 13 bases in between. There are 13 residues in the CDR3. Germline lookup yields CDR1 SGHDT and CDR2 YYEEEE. The CDR3 sequence is CASSWSRSGTQYF. CDR3 bases: TGTGCCAGCAGCTGGTCCCGTAGCGGGACCCAGTACTTC.

This chain links TRBV11-1 with TRBJ2-1; the D is unclear. Germline values: CDR1 SGHAT, CDR2 FQDESV (reference sequence). The ends were cut back, 8 bases at V and 0 bases at J, with 8 bases in the middle. The CDR3 is 13 residues long. The CDR3 sequence: CASSKSSYNEQFF. In nucleotides, the CDR3 is TGTGCCAGCTCTAAAAGCTCCTACAATGAGCAGTTCTTC.

The gene calls are TRBV4-1 and TRBJ2-4; D is tentatively TRBD1 or TRBD2 (6 bases each). This CDR3 is 16 amino acids long. The germline V and J ends were trimmed by 1 base and 5 bases, with 15 bases remaining between them. The V gene's germline CDR1 is MGHRA and CDR2 YSYEKL. CDR3 DNA: TGCGCCAGCAGCCAAGGCGGGACAACCGTACAAAACATTCAGTACTTC. Translated, it gives CASSQGGTTVQNIQYF.

The rearrangement uses TRBV5-1 and TRBJ1-1; D uncertain. This CDR3 is 14 amino acids long. The V gene lost 0 bases and the J gene lost 1 base, with 7 bases spanning the gap. Germline V gene lookup returns CDR1 SGHRS and CDR2 YFSETQ. CDR3 loop: CASSLETSNTEAFF. Written as DNA, the CDR3 is TGCGCCAGCAGCTTGGAGACCTCGAACACTGAAGCTTTCTTT. The full variable domain, in which reference TRBV5-1 and TRBJ1-1 provide the parts outside the CDR3, is KAGVTQTPRYLIKTRGQQVTLSCSPISGHRSVSWYQQTPGQGLQFLFEYFSETQRNKGNFPGRFSGRQFSNSRSEMNVSTLELGDSALYLCASSLETSNTEAFFGQGTRLTVV.

The rearrangement joins TRBV5-6 to TRBJ1-1, with D unclear. This CDR3 is built from 15 residues. Per germline, CDR1 SGHDT and CDR2 YYEEEE. V was pared by 4 bases and J by 1 base, with 14 bases between. In nucleotides, the CDR3 is TGTGCCAGCAGCGGTCATATGGCGTGGAACACTGAAGCTTTCTTT. Its translation: CASSGHMAWNTEAFF.

This chain uses TRBV27 with TRBJ2-7; D unclear. The germline V and J ends were trimmed by 4 bases and 2 bases, with 6 bases remaining between them. There are 12 residues in the CDR3. Germline assignment: CDR1 MNHEY and CDR2 SMNVEV (reference sequence). This chain's CDR3 is CASSSAPYEQYF. The CDR3 coding sequence is TGTGCCAGCAGTTCGGCTCCCTACGAGCAGTACTTC.

The chain uses TRBV6-1 and TRBJ1-2; D not resolved. V gave up 11 bases and J gave up 8 bases, with 15 bases separating them. The V gene's germline CDR1 is MNHNS and CDR2 SASEGT. The CDR3 has 11 residues. The CDR3 coding sequence is TGTGCCCTGGGGTGGACCCTCGGCTACACCTTC. Protein: CALGWTLGYTF.

CDR3 protein: CASSPTGTGGGDTQYF. The CDR3, as DNA: TGTGCCAGCAGCCCGACTGGGACAGGGGGTGGAGATACGCAGTATTTT. The chain links TRBV14 to TRBJ2-3; TRBD1 agrees at 11 bases. The CDR3 contains 16 residues. Per germline, CDR1 SGHDN and CDR2 FVKESK. The trim removed 4 bases at V and 5 bases at J, leaving 8 bases unmatched.

The table lists this clone with a count of one. For the CDR3, the DNA is TGTGCCAGCAGCCAAGAGGGCCCGGGACTAGTAGATACGCAGTATTTT. It translates to CASSQEGPGLVDTQYF. The chain links TRBV4-2 to TRBJ2-3, with 8 bases that match TRBD2. The CDR3 sequence is 16 residues long. With 0 bases clipped from V and 5 bases from J, the junction kept 7 bases outside the gene matches. The germline gives CDR1 LGHNA, CDR2 YNFKEQ.

On this clone: The germline gene is not matched at one end of the junction; a read error may be the cause. The V gene is TRBV2, the J gene TRBJ1-2; tentative D call: TRBD1 (6 bases). Germline V lookup: CDR1 SNHLY, CDR2 FYNNEI. The CDR3 runs to 10 residues. Written as DNA, the CDR3 is TGTGCCGGGCGAGGGGGGACCCCACTCTTC. Its protein product is CAGRGGTPLF.

This clone was detected only once. V is TRBV7-9 and J is TRBJ1-2; TRBD1 is a possible D gene (5 bases). Germline V gene sequence: CDR1 SEHNR, CDR2 FQNEAQ (reference sequence). V dropped 7 bases and J dropped 4 bases, with 13 bases sitting between them. The CDR3 is made up of 13 amino acids. The DNA of the CDR3 is TGTGCCAGCACCGCTGGGGGTGGCTATGGCTACACCTTC. Translation: CASTAGGGYGYTF.

This chain connects TRBV27 to TRBJ2-7; TRBD1 matches 7 bases. Trimming at V came to 2 bases and at J to 3 bases, leaving 4 bases not matched to a gene. Looked up from germline, CDR1 is MNHEY and CDR2 is SMNVEV (reference sequence). The CDR3 runs to 14 residues. The CDR3 loop reads CASSLTGTDYEQYF. CDR3 DNA sequence: TGTGCCAGCAGTTTAACCGGGACAGACTACGAGCAGTACTTC.

The sample holds one count of this clone. The genes are TRBV19 and TRBJ1-5; unclear D gene. CDR1 LNHDA and CDR2 SQIVND come from the germline V gene (reference sequence). The CDR3 totals 16 residues. Trimming removed 3 bases at V and 0 bases at J, with 12 bases between. CDR3 in DNA: TGTGCCAGTAGTATCCCACCCCTATATAGCAATCAGCCCCAGCATTTT. Protein product: CASSIPPLYSNQPQHF.

The gene calls are TRBV30 and TRBJ2-5, with TRBD1 matching 11 bases. In germline, CDR1 is GTSNPN, CDR2 SVGIG (reference sequence). Trimming removed 8 bases from V and 5 bases from J; junction bases left unmatched: 4. This CDR3 spans 12 amino acids. The DNA of the CDR3 is TGTGCCGGACAGGGGGCTAGGGAGACCCAGTACTTC. It codes for CAGQGARETQYF.

The J gene is TRBJ2-5, the V gene TRBV5-6; D gene unclear. The V gene's germline CDR1 is SGHDT and CDR2 YYEEEE. With 1 base removed from V and 1 base from J, the gap between germline ends came to 8 bases. This CDR3 is built from 14 residues. The CDR3 DNA reads as TGTGCCAGCAGCTTGTGGGCTAGCCAAGAGACCCAGTACTTC. This translates into CASSLWASQETQYF.

The chain recombines TRBV4-1 with TRBJ2-7; 8 positions agree with TRBD1. The V gene's germline CDR1 is MGHRA and CDR2 YSYEKL. Germline trimming cut 0 bases from V and 5 bases from J; bases unmatched to any gene: 6. The CDR3 is 15 residues long. As DNA, the CDR3 is TGCGCCAGCAGCCAAGATGCAGGGGGCGACGACGAGCAGTACTTC. This gives the protein CASSQDAGGDDEQYF.

The CDR3 bases are TGTGCCAGCCTTCAACTAGAGCGGGCCGGGGAGGGTGAGCAGTTCTTC. It is translated as CASLQLERAGEGEQFF. The chain uses TRBV19 and TRBJ2-1, with 7 bases fitting TRBD2. CDR1 is LNHDA, CDR2 SQIVND, per germline (reference sequence). Germline trimming cut 9 bases from V and 9 bases from J; bases unmatched to any gene: 20. The CDR3 spans 16 residues.

In this sample, this clone turned up a few times. CDR3 sequence reads: CSGLAGSYEQYF. CDR3 DNA: TGCAGCGGGCTGGCAGGGTCCTACGAGCAGTACTTC. The V gene is TRBV29-1, the J gene TRBJ2-7; D possibly corresponds to TRBD1 (5 bases). Germline assignment: CDR1 SQVTM and CDR2 ANQGSEA. Trimming shortened V by 7 bases and J by 1 base, and 11 bases separated the two germline ends. The CDR3 spans 12 residues.

The J gene is TRBJ2-7, the V gene TRBV27; D perhaps matches TRBD2 (6 bases). The CDR3 runs to 12 residues. V was trimmed by 6 bases and J by 3 bases, leaving 9 bases between them. Germline lookup yields CDR1 MNHEY and CDR2 SMNVEV (reference sequence). The DNA of the CDR3 is TGTGCCAGCAGCCCCGGGGGCTACGAGCAGTACTTC. This encodes CASSPGGYEQYF.

The chain links TRBV5-8 to TRBJ2-7; possible D gene TRBD1, 6 bases. Germline-derived CDR1 and CDR2 are SGHTS and YDEGEE. CDR3 length: 13 residues. Deletions cut 3 bases from V and 4 bases from J, with 11 bases between. In DNA form, the CDR3 reads TGTGCCAGCAGCTACATACAGGGATACGAGCAGTACTTC. Protein product: CASSYIQGYEQYF. The full variable domain, completed using reference TRBV5-8 and TRBJ2-7, is EAGVTQSPTHLIKTRGQQATLRCSPISGHTSVYWYQQALGLGLQFLLWYDEGEERNRGNFPPRFSGRQFPNYSSELNVNALELEDSALYLCASSYIQGYEQYFGPGTRLTVT.

V usage is TRBV27 and J usage is TRBJ1-1; D gene uncertain. Trimming shortened V by 6 bases and J by 8 bases, and 16 bases separated the two germline ends. This CDR3 has 13 amino acids. Germline CDR1 and CDR2: MNHEY and SMNVEV (reference sequence). The CDR3 here is CASRSIRTGEAFF. The CDR3 DNA sequence: TGTGCCAGCAGATCTATCCGGACCGGGGAAGCTTTCTTT.

This chain links TRBV5-1 with TRBJ2-2; 7 bases align to TRBD1. V lost 0 bases and J lost 6; bases outside the gene matches: 5. CDR1 SGHRS and CDR2 YFSETQ come from the germline V gene. This CDR3 comprises 15 residues. In DNA form, the CDR3 reads TGCGCCAGCAGCTTGGCTGGGCAGGGGGCCGGGGAGCTGTTTTTT. It is translated as CASSLAGQGAGELFF.

The J gene is TRBJ2-1, the V gene TRBV7-3, with D perhaps matching TRBD1 (6 bases). Per germline, CDR1 SGHTA and CDR2 FQGTGA. The CDR3 is 13 residues long. The ends were cut back, 5 bases at V and 8 bases at J, with 13 bases in the middle. CDR3 DNA sequence: TGTGCCAGCAGCCCCGGGACACCCCATGAGCAGTTCTTC. Its protein product is CASSPGTPHEQFF.